Listed below are T cell receptor beta chains from one sample, sequenced in a study of sequential checkpoint blockade in melanoma. Method: immunoSEQ multiplex PCR; TCRdb's copy keeps in-frame clones and lacks some. The data contain approximately 37,000 clones, over 30% of them singletons. The sample in question was tumor tissue (inferred from file names), obtained from a patient given nivolumab and ipilimumab in sequence. These receptors were collected from a human donor with melanoma. Both conserved end residues are part of each CDR3. Fields, in order: J gene, clone size, V gene, D gene, CDR3 protein, CDR3 DNA. The D gene is left open where the match is weak. Clone size is shown for a subset of rows, as once, few, many or a class of expanded clone.

TRBJ1-2 - TRBV29-1 - CSVERTHYGYTF TGCAGCGTTGAACGGACCCACTATGGCTACACCTTC
TRBJ1-5 few TRBV11-3 - CASSGQGYNQPQHF TGTGCCAGCAGCGGTCAGGGTTACAATCAGCCCCAGCATTTT
TRBJ1-1 - TRBV16 - CASSQSYRANTEAFF TGTGCCAGCAGCCAATCTTACAGGGCGAACACTGAAGCTTTCTTT
TRBJ2-7 - TRBV6-8 - CASGDGRYEQYF TGTGCCAGCGGGGACGGACGCTACGAGCAGTACTTC
TRBJ1-1 - TRBV29-1 - CSVEEAGGVRTEAFF TGCAGCGTTGAAGAGGCTGGGGGGGTTCGTACTGAAGCTTTCTTT
TRBJ2-5 many TRBV11-3 TRBD1 CASRPGTGVQETQYF TGTGCCAGCAGGCCCGGGACAGGGGTTCAAGAGACCCAGTACTTC
TRBJ1-3 - TRBV28 - CASSLWGGDNTIYF TGTGCCAGCAGTTTATGGGGGGGGGACAACACCATATATTTT
TRBJ1-3 - TRBV18 - CASSPSTGRNTIYF TGTGCCAGCTCACCATCTACAGGGAGAAACACCATATATTTT
TRBJ2-7 few TRBV4-1 TRBD1 CASSAGDRAYEQYF TGCGCCAGCAGCGCCGGGGACAGGGCATACGAGCAGTACTTC
TRBJ2-2 - TRBV4-1 - CASSHLPDRNTGELFF TGCGCCAGCAGCCACCTCCCGGACCGGAACACCGGGGAGCTGTTTTTT
TRBJ2-2 few TRBV6-8 TRBD1 CASSSGTGMFGTGELFF TGTGCCAGCAGTTCCGGGACAGGGATGTTCGGCACCGGGGAGCTGTTTTTT
TRBJ2-3 few TRBV7-6 - CASSLGQHTDTQYF TGTGCCAGCAGCTTAGGGCAGCACACAGATACGCAGTATTTT
TRBJ1-4 few TRBV12-1 - CASSIPSQKQLFF TGTGCCAGCAGCATTCCATCGCAGAAGCAACTGTTTTTT
TRBJ2-2 few TRBV11-3 - CASSLSQGLEELFF TGTGCCAGCAGCCTCTCACAGGGATTGGAGGAGCTGTTTTTT
TRBJ2-5 few TRBV10-3 - CAISESAETQYF TGTGCCATCAGTGAGTCGGCCGAGACCCAGTACTTC
TRBJ2-2 few TRBV23-1 TRBD1 CASSLMTGVVGELFF TGCGCCAGCAGCCTCATGACAGGGGTGGTCGGGGAGCTGTTTTTT
TRBJ1-5 few TRBV6-8 - CASTEFGTGIGDQPQHF TGTGCCAGCACTGAGTTTGGAACAGGTATAGGAGATCAGCCCCAGCATTTT
TRBJ1-2 - TRBV11-3 TRBD1 CASSSYNPGTGDGYTF TGTGCCAGCAGCTCCTACAATCCCGGGACAGGGGATGGCTACACCTTC
TRBJ2-6 - TRBV6-8 TRBD2 CASSYSASGAGANVLTF TGTGCCAGCAGTTATTCGGCTAGCGGAGCTGGGGCCAACGTCCTGACTTTC
TRBJ2-7 - TRBV19 TRBD1 CASREHRDRDYEQYF TGTGCCAGTAGAGAACACCGGGACAGGGACTACGAGCAGTACTTC
TRBJ1-6 - TRBV28 - CASSSNEKSPLHF TGTGCCAGCAGTTCAAACGAGAAGTCACCCCTCCACTTT
TRBJ2-1 - TRBV5-1 TRBD2 CASSLEAGAKNEQFF TGCGCCAGCAGCTTGGAAGCGGGAGCCAAAAATGAGCAGTTCTTC
TRBJ2-3 - TRBV14 TRBD2 CASSQSLAGNTQYF TGTGCCAGCAGCCAGTCTCTAGCGGGTAATACGCAGTATTTT
TRBJ1-4 - TRBV23-1 - CASSQAGFPTNEKLFF TGCGCCAGCAGCCAAGCGGGGTTTCCAACTAATGAAAAACTGTTTTTT
TRBJ1-3 few TRBV11-3 - CASSLEGLPGNTIYF TGTGCCAGCAGCTTGGAGGGACTCCCTGGAAACACCATATATTTT
TRBJ1-5 few TRBV6-8 - CASGWGFTDNQPQHF TGTGCCAGCGGGTGGGGATTTACTGACAATCAGCCCCAGCATTTT
TRBJ1-6 - TRBV6-8 TRBD1 CASSTKPTRGQATTDSPLHF TGTGCCAGCAGTACTAAACCCACGAGGGGACAGGCGACTACGGATTCACCCCTCCACTTT
TRBJ2-7 - TRBV14 TRBD1 CASSQGPGQGAYEQYF TGTGCCAGCAGCCAAGGTCCGGGACAGGGGGCTTACGAGCAGTACTTC
TRBJ1-5 few TRBV9 - CASSEGTTSNQPQHF TGTGCCAGCAGCGAGGGGACAACCAGCAATCAGCCCCAGCATTTT
TRBJ2-2 - TRBV30 - CAWSGGPANTGELFF TGTGCCTGGAGTGGGGGCCCCGCGAACACCGGGGAGCTGTTTTTT
TRBJ2-4 - TRBV11-3 TRBD2 CASSHYSGGAKNIQYF TGTGCCAGCAGCCATTACAGCGGGGGGGCCAAAAACATTCAGTACTTC
TRBJ2-6 - TRBV19 - CASTGASSGANVLTF TGTGCCAGTACTGGGGCCAGCTCTGGGGCCAACGTCCTGACTTTC
TRBJ2-4 - TRBV23-1 - CASSQDSRGDSIQYF TGCGCCAGCAGCCAAGATAGCAGGGGGGATAGCATTCAGTACTTC
TRBJ1-1 - TRBV27 - CASSILLGDTEAFF TGTGCCAGCAGCATACTCCTCGGGGACACTGAAGCTTTCTTT
TRBJ2-7 - TRBV29-1 TRBD1 CSVESDRAYEQYF TGCAGCGTTGAATCGGACAGGGCCTACGAGCAGTACTTC
TRBJ1-1 few TRBV19 - CASSIGRGTEAFF TGTGCCAGTAGTATAGGGAGGGGGACTGAAGCTTTCTTT
TRBJ2-1 - TRBV14 - CASSQEGGNIGEQFF TGTGCCAGCAGCCAAGAAGGGGGGAACATCGGTGAGCAGTTCTTC
TRBJ1-3 few TRBV10-3 - CASRGSGNTIYF TGTGCCAGCCGCGGTAGTGGAAACACCATATATTTT
TRBJ1-1 - TRBV5-1 - CASRRLGGNTEAFF TGCGCCAGCAGACGATTGGGGGGCAACACTGAAGCTTTCTTT
TRBJ2-3 few TRBV6-8 TRBD1 CASRVGQGVAGTDTQYF TGTGCCAGCAGAGTAGGACAGGGAGTTGCTGGCACAGATACGCAGTATTTT
TRBJ2-7 few TRBV9 - CASSETGSSYEQYF TGTGCCAGCAGCGAGACGGGTAGCTCCTACGAGCAGTACTTC
TRBJ2-2 once TRBV29-1 - CTLKTGGNTGELFF TGCACACTTAAAACGGGTGGGAACACCGGGGAGCTGTTTTTT
TRBJ1-1 many TRBV11-3 - CASSLVGVNTEAFF TGTGCCAGCAGCTTAGTTGGGGTGAACACTGAAGCTTTCTTT
TRBJ2-1 - TRBV7-5 - CASSLSPSGGADYNEQFF TGTGCCAGCAGCTTATCCCCTAGCGGGGGGGCCGATTACAATGAGCAGTTCTTC
TRBJ2-7 few TRBV7-6 TRBD2 CASSLVRYSGDPYEQYF TGTGCCAGCAGCTTGGTTCGTTATAGCGGGGACCCCTACGAGCAGTACTTC
TRBJ1-1 many TRBV11-3 - CASSLGKGLDEAFF TGTGCCAGCAGCTTAGGGAAGGGGCTCGATGAAGCTTTCTTT
TRBJ2-7 - TRBV15 TRBD2 CATSRKRYRVAGDPEQYF TGTGCCACCAGCAGAAAAAGATATAGAGTAGCGGGAGATCCCGAGCAGTACTTC
TRBJ1-1 few TRBV18 - CASSLSTRETAFF TGTGCCAGCTCACTATCTACTAGAGAAACAGCTTTCTTT
TRBJ2-7 - TRBV9 - CASSVAASGEQYF TGTGCCAGCAGCGTAGCAGCCTCGGGGGAGCAGTACTTC
TRBJ1-1 - TRBV18 - CASSPAFGGAEAFF TGTGCCAGCTCACCTGCCTTTGGTGGGGCTGAAGCTTTCTTT
TRBJ2-6 few TRBV19 - CASSFQAPGANVLTF TGTGCCAGTAGCTTCCAAGCGCCGGGGGCCAACGTCCTGACTTTC
TRBJ2-7 few TRBV4-1 - CASSRRTGEEQYF TGCGCCAGCAGCCGGCGGACGGGCGAGGAGCAGTACTTC